Described below is a single T cell receptor (beta chain) sequence and its context. What it binds is not known. CDR3 size: 15 residues. V dropped 7 bases and J dropped 1; count of bases not matched to a gene: 9. Looked up from germline, CDR1 is MNHEY and CDR2 is SVGAGI. Unexposed donor CD4+ T cells date from about 2011-2018, before the COVID-19 pandemic. Isolation of CD4+ T cells took place after approximately 10 days in culture. Cultures held under 2.5 million PBMCs per well with about 10 IU/ml IL-2. The data were obtained in a study of CD4 T cells in relation to SARS-CoV-2 and coronaviruses. Using immunoSEQ multiplex PCR, the repertoire was profiled, and TCRdb retains in-frame clones only, with some absent. The data contain under 25,000 clones, approximately 70% of them singletons.

The V and J genes are TRBV6-5 and TRBJ2-7; 8 bases map to TRBD1. The sequenced material came from CD4+ T cells from PBMCs, cultured in vitro. The receptor was isolated from a human donor in good health. The CDR3 region has the DNA TGTGCCAGCAAAGCTCGGACAGGGTATTCCTACGAGCAGTACTTC. It yields the protein CASKARTGYSYEQYF.